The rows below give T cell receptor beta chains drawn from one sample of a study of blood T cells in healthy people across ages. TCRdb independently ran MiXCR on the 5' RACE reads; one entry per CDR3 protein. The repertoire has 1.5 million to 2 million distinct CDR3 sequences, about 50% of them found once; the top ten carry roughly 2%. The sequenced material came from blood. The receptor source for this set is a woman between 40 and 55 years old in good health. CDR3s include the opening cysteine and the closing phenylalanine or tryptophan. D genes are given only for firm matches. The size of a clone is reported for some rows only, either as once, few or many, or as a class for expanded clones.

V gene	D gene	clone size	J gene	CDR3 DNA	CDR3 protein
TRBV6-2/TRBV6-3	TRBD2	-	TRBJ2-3	TGTGCCAGCAGTTATAGCGGGGGGGGTCCAGATACGCAGTATTTT	CASSYSGGGPDTQYF
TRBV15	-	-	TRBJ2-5	TGTGCCACCAGCAGAGGGGCAGGTCAAGAGACCCAGTACTTC	CATSRGAGQETQYF
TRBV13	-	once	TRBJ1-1	TGTGCCTGCAGCTTAAAGGGGCAGAACACTGAAGCTTTCTTT	CACSLKGQNTEAFF
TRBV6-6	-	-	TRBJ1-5	TGTGCCAGCACGGGCGGTCATAGCAATCAGCCCCAGCATTTT	CASTGGHSNQPQHF
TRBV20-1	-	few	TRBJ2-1	TGCAGTGCTAGAGCGGGGATTTTTGGTGAGCAGTTCTTC	CSARAGIFGEQFF
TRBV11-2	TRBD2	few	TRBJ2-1	TGTGCCAGCAGCACCCACGGGACTAGCGGGGTAGGTGAGCAGTTCTTC	CASSTHGTSGVGEQFF
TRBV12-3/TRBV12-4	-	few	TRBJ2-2	TGTGCCAGCAGTTTGGGACGGGGGAACACCGGGGAGCTGTTTTTT	CASSLGRGNTGELFF
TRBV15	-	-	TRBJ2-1	TGTGCCACCAGGGCCGACAAAAGCTCCTACAATGAGCAGTTCTTC	CATRADKSSYNEQFF
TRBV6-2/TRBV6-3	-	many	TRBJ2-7	TGTGCCACTACCTTTTTCGGGGCTGGGTCGTCCTACGAGCAGTACTTC	CATTFFGAGSSYEQYF
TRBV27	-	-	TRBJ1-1	TGTGCCAGCACCCCGACAGGACCTAACACTGAAGCTTTCTTT	CASTPTGPNTEAFF
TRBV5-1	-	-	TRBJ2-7	TGCGCCAGCAGCATATGGGGAAACGAGCAGTACTTC	CASSIWGNEQYF
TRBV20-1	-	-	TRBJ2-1	TGCAGTGTTCCTCGAAGGCGGGCGGACGACAATGAGCAGTTCTTC	CSVPRRRADDNEQFF
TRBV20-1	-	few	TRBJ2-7	TGCAGTGCTAGAGAAAGCCAGGGCTTCTCCTACGAGCAGTACTTC	CSARESQGFSYEQYF
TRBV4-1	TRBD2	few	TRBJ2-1	TGCGCCAGCAGCCAAGACGGGACTAGCGGGGTGTACAATGAGCAGTTCTTC	CASSQDGTSGVYNEQFF
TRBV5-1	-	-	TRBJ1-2	TGCGCCAGCAGCTTGGAAGGGGGGGCCGCTGGGGCCCCTGAGTGGGGCTACACCTTC	CASSLEGGAAGAPEWGYTF
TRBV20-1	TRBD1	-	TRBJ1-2	TGCAGTGCTAGCGGGGACAGGGCTTCGGGATCCGGCTACACCTTC	CSASGDRASGSGYTF
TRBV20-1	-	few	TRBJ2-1	TGCAGTGCTAGAGGTCGGGGGGCTTACAATGAGCAGTTCTTC	CSARGRGAYNEQFF
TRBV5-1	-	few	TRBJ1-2	TGCGCCAGCAGCTTGAGACCCGGGACACTTAGCGGCTACACCTTC	CASSLRPGTLSGYTF
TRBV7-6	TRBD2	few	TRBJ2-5	TGTGCCAGCAGCTTAGGGGCGGGACTAGGAGGCGAGACCCAGTACTTC	CASSLGAGLGGETQYF
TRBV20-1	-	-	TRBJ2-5	TGCAGTGCTAGAGAGACCCGACCGAGCCGGGAGACCCAGTACTTC	CSARETRPSRETQYF
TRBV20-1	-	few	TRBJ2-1	TGCAGTCCCGAGGGGGGGCCGCAGTTCTTC	CSPEGGPQFF
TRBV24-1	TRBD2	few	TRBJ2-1	TGTGCCACCAGTGGTCCTGCTAGCGGGGGGGACAATGAGCAGTTCTTC	CATSGPASGGDNEQFF
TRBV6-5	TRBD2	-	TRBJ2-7	TGTGCCAGCAGTTACTCCCCGACTAGCGGGGAGGGATACAATGAGCAGTACTTC	CASSYSPTSGEGYNEQYF
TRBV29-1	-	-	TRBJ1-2	TGCAGCGTTGTAGGGGATGGAGGCTACACCTTC	CSVVGDGGYTF
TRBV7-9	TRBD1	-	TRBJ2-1	TGTGCCAGCAGCTTAGTCCGTACAGGGGGAGGCTCCTACAATGAGCAGTTCTTC	CASSLVRTGGGSYNEQFF
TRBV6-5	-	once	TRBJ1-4	TGTGCCAGCAGGCCCTCGGGAGCAACTAATGAAAAACCGTTTTTT	CASRPSGATNEKPFF
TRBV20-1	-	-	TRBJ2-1	TGCAGTCGCCTTAGGGGGAATGAGCAGTTCTTC	CSRLRGNEQFF
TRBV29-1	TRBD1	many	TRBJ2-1	TGCAGCGTTGATTGGGCTGGACAGGGGGTCAATGAGCAGTTCTTC	CSVDWAGQGVNEQFF
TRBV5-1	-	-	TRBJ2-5	TGCGCCAGCAGCTTGGAGCCAGGGCGGGAGACCCAGTACTTC	CASSLEPGRETQYF
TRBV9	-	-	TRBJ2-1	TGTGCCAGCAGCGCGGATCTAGTGGAGCAGTTCTTC	CASSADLVEQFF
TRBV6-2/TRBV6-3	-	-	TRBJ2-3	TGTGCCAGCAGTTACGGCCCGTGGGGCACAGATACGCAGTATTTT	CASSYGPWGTDTQYF
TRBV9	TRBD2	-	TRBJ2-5	TGTGCCAGCAGCGTAGGCGTAGCGGGGGAGACCCAGTACTTC	CASSVGVAGETQYF
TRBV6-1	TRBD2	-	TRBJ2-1	TGTGCCAGCAGTGAAGCTAGACTAGCGGAGCCCTACAATGAGCAGTTCTTC	CASSEARLAEPYNEQFF
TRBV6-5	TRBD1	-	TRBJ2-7	TGTGCCAGCAGACTACAACAGGGGAACGAGCAGTACTTC	CASRLQQGNEQYF
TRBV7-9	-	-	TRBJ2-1	TGTGCCAGCAGCTTAAGACAGATCCACAATGAGCAGTTCTTC	CASSLRQIHNEQFF
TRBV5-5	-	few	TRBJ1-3	TGTGCCAGCAGCTCGCTGAGCTCTGGAAACACCATATATTTT	CASSSLSSGNTIYF
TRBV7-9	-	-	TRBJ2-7	TGTGCCAGCAGCCTAAGTTCGGGGGCACCCTACGAGCAGTACTTC	CASSLSSGAPYEQYF
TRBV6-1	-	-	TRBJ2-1	TGTGCCAGCAGTGAAGTCGCCTACAATGAGCAGTTCTTC	CASSEVAYNEQFF
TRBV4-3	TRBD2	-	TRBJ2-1	TGCGCCAGCAGCCATTCTCGGACTAGCGGGGGGGCCATAGTCGGTGAGCAGTTCTTC	CASSHSRTSGGAIVGEQFF
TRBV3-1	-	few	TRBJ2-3	TGTGCCAGCAGCCAAGGTGTGCTGGATACGCAGTATTTT	CASSQGVLDTQYF
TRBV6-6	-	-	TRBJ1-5	TGTGCCAGCAGTTACCCCGGGGGGGGCGATCAGCCCCAGCATTTT	CASSYPGGGDQPQHF
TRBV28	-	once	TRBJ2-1	TGTGCCAGCAGCGCAGTAGGGGGGGGCCGCTATGAGCAGTTCTTC	CASSAVGGGRYEQFF
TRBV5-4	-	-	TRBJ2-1	TGTGCCAGCAGTCGGCCAGGGAGCTCCTACAATGAGCAGTTCTTC	CASSRPGSSYNEQFF
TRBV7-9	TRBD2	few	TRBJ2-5	TGTGCCAGCAGCCCTCCGACTAGCGTGGAGACCCAGTACTTC	CASSPPTSVETQYF
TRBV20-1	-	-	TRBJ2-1	TGCAGTGCTAGAGATCCCCGGCGGCCCTACAATGAGCAGTTCTTC	CSARDPRRPYNEQFF
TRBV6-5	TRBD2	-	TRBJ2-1	TGTGCCAGCAGTTACTCGAGGTGGGGCGGGGGGCCCTACAATGAGCAGTTCTTC	CASSYSRWGGGPYNEQFF
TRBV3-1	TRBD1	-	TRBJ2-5	TGTGCCAGCAGCCGCCAGGGGGCTAACCAAGAGACCCAGTACTTC	CASSRQGANQETQYF
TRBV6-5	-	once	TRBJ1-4	TGTGCCAGCAGGCCTAATGGGTTAGAAAAACTGTTTTTT	CASRPNGLEKLFF